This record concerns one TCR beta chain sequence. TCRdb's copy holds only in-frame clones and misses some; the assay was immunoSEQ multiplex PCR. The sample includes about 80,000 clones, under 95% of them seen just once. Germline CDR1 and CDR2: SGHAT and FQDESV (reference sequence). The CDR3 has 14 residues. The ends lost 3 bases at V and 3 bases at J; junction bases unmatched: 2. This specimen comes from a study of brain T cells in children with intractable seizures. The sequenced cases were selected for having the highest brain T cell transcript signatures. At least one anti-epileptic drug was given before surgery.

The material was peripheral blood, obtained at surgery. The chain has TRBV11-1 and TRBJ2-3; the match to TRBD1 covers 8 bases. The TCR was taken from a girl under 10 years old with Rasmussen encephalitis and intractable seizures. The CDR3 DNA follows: TGTGCCAGCAGCTTGGGACAGGAAACAGATACGCAGTATTTT. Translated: CASSLGQETDTQYF. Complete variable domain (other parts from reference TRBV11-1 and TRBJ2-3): EAEVAQSPRYKITEKSQAVAFWCDPISGHATLYWYRQILGQGPELLVQFQDESVVDDSQLPKDRFSAERLKGVDSTLKIQPAELGDSAMYLCASSLGQETDTQYFGPGTRLTVL.